Listed below are T cell receptor beta chains from one sample, sequenced in a study of radiation and T cells in renal cell carcinoma. Assay used: immunoSEQ multiplex PCR; TCRdb lists only in-frame clones, some missing. The sample contains about 49,000 clones, roughly 80% of which appear only once. This specimen consisted of blood, obtained from a patient whose treatment included radiotherapy and nephrectomy. The receptors originated from a woman aged 70-85 years with renal cell carcinoma. The CDR3 runs from the conserved cysteine through the conserved F or W.

V gene: TRBV5-1
CDR3 protein: CASSGTGTGNEQYF

V gene: TRBV7-9
CDR3 protein: CASSLGGSAYEQYF

V gene: TRBV29-1
CDR3 protein: CSVQGDYGYTF

V gene: TRBV5-4
CDR3 protein: CASSWGSRGAGETQYF

V gene: TRBV5-1
CDR3 protein: CASRPGTATNEKLFF

V gene: TRBV29-1
CDR3 protein: CSVEPPSGWGGTDTQYF

V gene: TRBV6-1
CDR3 protein: CASRGEWGNTIYF

V gene: TRBV6-5
CDR3 protein: CASSPQGDGYTF

V gene: TRBV5-4
CDR3 protein: CASSLDSRNSPLHF

V gene: TRBV5-6
CDR3 protein: CASSLDGYEQYF

V gene: TRBV19
CDR3 protein: CATSPLTSTDTQYF

V gene: TRBV7-9
CDR3 protein: CASSPDRRKETQYF

V gene: TRBV9
CDR3 protein: CASSGGLTGVGTDTQYF

V gene: TRBV15
CDR3 protein: CATSRATGLAGYEQYF

V gene: TRBV30
CDR3 protein: CAWRKRGETQYF

V gene: TRBV6-5
CDR3 protein: CASRPGTPYSPLHF

V gene: TRBV7-2
CDR3 protein: CASSLGMAAYEQYF

V gene: TRBV7-9
CDR3 protein: CASSLVSYEQYF

V gene: TRBV6-1
CDR3 protein: CASSGGDRSLYGYTF

V gene: TRBV2
CDR3 protein: CASSERPSGGLNTGELFF

V gene: TRBV6-6
CDR3 protein: CASNQNTEAFF

V gene: TRBV5-6
CDR3 protein: CASSEAGGPHYEQYF

V gene: TRBV2
CDR3 protein: CASRRLAGRAPDTQYF

V gene: TRBV9
CDR3 protein: CASSVESSAEAFF

V gene: TRBV7-8
CDR3 protein: CASSLGSGANYGYTF

V gene: TRBV4-1
CDR3 protein: CASSHLGQLLSYGYTF

V gene: TRBV30
CDR3 protein: CAWSLRYGYTF